This section outlines one T cell receptor (beta chain) sequence together with its context. Its antigen is still unknown. The record originates from a study of cytomegalovirus exposure and HLA in healthy donors. General study findings and limits: Across donors, most TCRs were seen rarely, yet some public ones were widespread. Later on, analysis showed that most CMV-associated TCR beta chains appeared to be HLA-restricted. Most of the TCR beta V segments (in an earlier analysis) were productive either about 90% or about 30% of the time. Cytomegalovirus status, reportedly, was diagnosed with high specificity and sensitivity by the classifier.

CDR3 size: 14 residues. Looked up from germline, CDR1 is SGHNT and CDR2 is YYREEE (reference sequence). V gave up 1 base and J gave up 6 bases; unmatched junction bases: 3. PCR was performed using 60 Vbeta and 13 Jbeta primers. TCRdb keeps only in-frame clones here, not all; method: immunoSEQ multiplex PCR. This table holds about 170,000 clones, under 85% found once. Sequenced: PBMCs. This receptor was taken from a woman aged 18-29 years in good health and CMV-seropositive. This chain connects TRBV5-4 to TRBJ1-4; 7 nucleotides line up with TRBD1. This CDR3 is CASSLRGRDEKLFF. As DNA, the CDR3 is TGTGCCAGCAGCTTGAGGGGGCGCGATGAAAAACTGTTTTTT.